Presented here are 11 T cell receptor beta chains from one specimen sequenced in a study of OX40 agonist ivuxolimab in advanced cancers. Libraries were prepared by immunoSEQ multiplex PCR; TCRdb keeps only in-frame clonotypes and omits some of them. The sample shows around 48,000 clones, 77% of them seen only once. The starting material was CD4+ or CD8+ T cells sorted from blood, obtained in a trial of the OX40 agonist ivuxolimab. Every receptor here comes from an adult with an advanced solid tumor such as melanoma, head and neck, liver or kidney cancer.

With regard to this clone: One end of the junction does not line up with germline, which may come from a read error. The genes are TRBV7-2 and TRBJ1-1; no definite D call. Germline assignment: CDR1 SGHTA and CDR2 FQGNSA. This CDR3 comprises 15 residues. CDR3 nucleotides: TGTGCCAGCAGCCCGGGTTTTGGACCGGGCCCTGAGGCTTTCTTT. As protein: CASSPGFGPGPEAFF.

CDR3 region: CSVVLASTSTDTQYF. The CDR3 region has the DNA TGCAGCGTTGTACTAGCTTCGACTAGCACAGATACGCAGTATTTT. This sequence joins TRBV29-1 and TRBJ2-3; perhaps TRBD2 as D (6 bases). Per germline, CDR1 SQVTM and CDR2 ANQGSEA. The CDR3 has 15 residues. Trimming shortened V by 4 bases and J by 0 bases, and 14 bases separated the two germline ends.

The V and J genes are TRBV15 and TRBJ1-5, with D possibly matching TRBD1 (5 bases). V was trimmed by 1 base and J by 9 bases, leaving 13 bases between them. The germline V gene has CDR1 LNHNV and CDR2 YYDKDF (reference sequence). The CDR3 consists of 14 residues. CDR3 bases: TGTGCCACCAGCAGAGGGGTGGGGGATGGGCCCCAGCATTTT. This translates into CATSRGVGDGPQHF.

V is TRBV10-3 and J is TRBJ2-3, with 12 nucleotides matching TRBD2. The junction had 8 bases not matched to a gene; V was cut back by 6 bases and J by 4 bases. This CDR3 has 16 amino acids. Germline CDR1 reads ENHRY; CDR2 reads SYGVKD. The DNA for the CDR3 is TGTGCCATCAGGCGATCGACTAGCGGGAGCCCAGATACGCAGTATTTT. It encodes CAIRRSTSGSPDTQYF.

V is TRBV6-1 and J is TRBJ2-7, with D unresolved. V lost 1 base and J 6 bases, leaving 16 bases between the germline ends. CDR1 and CDR2 from the germline V gene are MNHNS and SASEGT. The CDR3 extends over 15 amino acids. The CDR3 region is CASSEGILTGSEQYF. CDR3 DNA sequence: TGTGCCAGCAGTGAAGGGATCCTTACTGGTTCCGAGCAGTACTTC.

The chain combines TRBV5-4 with TRBJ2-5; D is tentatively TRBD1 or TRBD2 (5 bases each). This CDR3 is 14 amino acids long. Germline V gene data show CDR1 as SGHNT and CDR2 as YYREEE (reference sequence). The V end was cut by 4 bases, the J end by 6 bases, with 16 bases between. The CDR3 loop is CASSPGDPGQTQYF. The DNA for the CDR3 is TGTGCCAGCAGCCCTGGTGACCCGGGGCAGACCCAGTACTTC.

The J gene is TRBJ2-5, the V gene TRBV7-2; 12 nucleotides line up with TRBD2. The CDR3 is made up of 16 amino acids. Germline CDR1 SGHTA, CDR2 FQGNSA. The V segment lost 5 bases and the J segment 11 bases; nucleotides outside the gene matches: 15. CDR3 DNA: TGTGCCAGCAGCCGAGACCTGACTAGCGGGAGAGGAGAGCAGTACTTC. Translation gives CASSRDLTSGRGEQYF.

The chain recombines TRBV6-1 with TRBJ2-3; TRBD1 matches 7 bases. The CDR3 covers 16 residues. The ends lost 4 bases at V and 0 bases at J; junction bases unmatched: 7. Germline-derived CDR1 and CDR2 are MNHNS and SASEGT. CDR3 residues: CASSVWGQTSTDTQYF. For the CDR3, the DNA is TGTGCCAGCAGTGTCTGGGGACAGACTAGCACAGATACGCAGTATTTT.

As DNA, the CDR3 is TGTGCCAGCAGCTTAGCGGATCTGGGGATCACTGAAGCTTTCTTT. Amino acids: CASSLADLGITEAFF. This chain connects TRBV7-6 to TRBJ1-1; D is unresolved. The CDR3 covers 15 residues. Trimming removed 0 bases from V and 4 bases from J, with 12 bases in between. Germline-derived CDR1 and CDR2 are SGHVS and FNYEAQ.

The V and J genes are TRBV6-1 and TRBJ1-5; 7 bases map to TRBD1. The CDR3 runs 13 residues. Germline V CDR1 and CDR2: MNHNS, SASEGT. The V segment lost 8 bases and the J segment 0 bases; nucleotides outside the gene matches: 1. The CDR3: CASGTVSNQPQHF. As DNA, the CDR3 is TGTGCCAGCGGGACAGTTAGCAATCAGCCCCAGCATTTT.

V usage is TRBV2 and J usage is TRBJ2-6; D uncertain. Trimming took off 4 bases at V and 4 bases at J, with 8 bases between the two ends. Looked up from germline, CDR1 is SNHLY and CDR2 is FYNNEI. The CDR3 runs to 14 residues. CDR3 amino acids: CASSGQSGANVLTF. The CDR3 DNA is TGTGCCAGCAGTGGGCAATCCGGGGCCAACGTCCTGACTTTC.